Below, 22 T cell receptor beta chains from the same sample are listed, as sequenced in a study of blood T cell repertoires in COVID-19. Assay used: immunoSEQ multiplex PCR; TCRdb lists only in-frame clones, some missing. In the table there are fewer than 300,000 clones, around 80% of which are singletons. The sequenced sample consisted of peripheral blood. These receptors all come from a man older than 75 with acute or convalescent COVID-19.

CDR3 amino acids: CASSYRGRVGELFF. CDR3 sequence (DNA): TGTGCCAGCAGCTACAGGGGGCGGGTCGGGGAGCTGTTTTTT. The chain recombines TRBV9 with TRBJ2-2; 9 nucleotides align to TRBD1. V was pared by 4 bases and J by 7 bases, with 5 bases of the junction left unmatched. The CDR3 is made up of 14 amino acids. CDR1 and CDR2 (germline): SGDLS, YYNGEE. Supplemented by reference TRBV9 and TRBJ2-2, the full variable domain reads DSGVTQTPKHLITATGQRVTLRCSPRSGDLSVYWYQQSLDQGLQFLIQYYNGEERAKGNILERFSAQQFPDLHSELNLSSLELGDSALYFCASSYRGRVGELFFGEGSRLTVL.

The chain joins TRBV7-9 to TRBJ2-5; the match to TRBD1 covers 10 bases. V was pared by 6 bases and J by 9 bases, with 7 bases of the junction left unmatched. Per germline, CDR1 SEHNR and CDR2 FQNEAQ (reference sequence). This CDR3 is built from 13 residues. DNA for the CDR3: TGTGCCAGCAGGGGACAGGGGCCAAGTTCCCAGTACTTC. Translating it yields CASRGQGPSSQYF.

The chain employs TRBV19 and TRBJ1-1, with a weak D call TRBD1 (6 bases). The CDR3 extends over 16 amino acids. Germline V gene data show CDR1 as LNHDA and CDR2 as SQIVND (reference sequence). V was trimmed by 7 bases and J by 1 base, leaving 19 bases between them. The CDR3 region has the DNA TGTGCCAGTACCCTTTGGGCAGGGGAGGGGAACACTGAAGCTTTCTTT. Translating gives CASTLWAGEGNTEAFF.

The gene calls are TRBV24-1 and TRBJ2-1; maybe TRBD1 (6 bases). The CDR3 is made up of 15 amino acids. V lost 3 bases and J lost 5, with 13 bases in between. The germline V gene encodes CDR1 KGHDR and CDR2 SFDVKD. CDR3: CATSDPGRGNNEQFF. The CDR3 DNA follows: TGTGCCACCAGTGATCCGGGAAGGGGGAACAATGAGCAGTTCTTC.

This chain uses TRBV3-1 (or the pseudogene TRBV3-2) with TRBJ1-5; D gene unclear. Trimming pared 1 base from V and 4 bases from J, leaving 5 bases between. The length of the CDR3 is 13 residues. Germline V gene sequence: CDR1 LGHDT, CDR2 YNNKEL (reference sequence). CDR3 in amino acids: CASSQADNQPQHF. In nucleotides, the CDR3 is TGTGCCAGCAGCCAAGCAGATAATCAGCCCCAGCATTTT.

This chain connects TRBV5-6 to TRBJ2-3; D remains unclear. From germline, CDR1 is SGHDT and CDR2 YYEEEE. The CDR3 loop spans 11 amino acids. V was shortened by 4 bases and J by 6 bases, with 6 bases between the two germline ends. CDR3 residues: CASSRTDTQYF. For the CDR3, the DNA is TGTGCCAGCAGCCGAACTGATACGCAGTATTTT.

This chain links TRBV7-8 with TRBJ2-7; TRBD2 might be the D (5 bases). The V gene lost 5 bases and the J gene lost 13 bases, with 21 bases spanning the gap. The CDR3 is made up of 13 amino acids. Germline V gives CDR1 SGHVS, CDR2 FQNEAQ. The CDR3, as DNA: TGTGCCAGCAGCCCCCCGGGCCGGTGGGCTAGCTACTTC. Its protein is CASSPPGRWASYF. Using reference TRBV7-8 and TRBJ2-7 for the parts outside the CDR3, the full variable domain is GAGVSQSPRYKVAKRGQDVALRCDPISGHVSLFWYQQALGQGPEFLTYFQNEAQLDKSGLPSDRFFAERPEGSVSTLKIQRTQQEDSAVYLCASSPPGRWASYFGPGTRLTVT.

The chain couples TRBV7-2 to TRBJ2-1; 7 nucleotides agree with TRBD2. The CDR3 extends over 13 amino acids. The trim removed 2 bases at V and 12 bases at J, leaving 7 bases unmatched. Germline CDR1 reads SGHTA; CDR2 reads FQGNSA. The CDR3 here is CASSLMAGGGQFF. The CDR3 nucleotides read TGTGCCAGCAGCTTAATGGCGGGCGGGGGGCAGTTCTTC.

This chain joins TRBV5-6 and TRBJ2-5; TRBD1 aligns across 11 bases. Germline V gives CDR1 SGHDT, CDR2 YYEEEE. The length of the CDR3 is 13 residues. V lost 8 bases and J lost 5; bases outside the gene matches: 5. The CDR3 DNA reads as TGTGCCAGTGGACAGGGGGCGCGGGAGACCCAGTACTTC. Translated: CASGQGARETQYF.

The chain combines TRBV6-5 with TRBJ2-5, with D possibly TRBD1 on 6 matching bases. Germline V gives CDR1 MNHEY, CDR2 SVGAGI. The V end lost 5 bases, the J end lost 2 bases, and 9 bases lay between the germline ends. The length of the CDR3 is 13 residues. CDR3 DNA: TGTGCCAGCAGTCGTGGACAGCAAGAGACCCAGTACTTC. This translates into CASSRGQQETQYF.

This clone has just one count. CDR3 DNA: TGTGCCAGCAGCTTGGCGTCAGGGGTTTTAGGAAACACCATATATTTT. Its protein product is CASSLASGVLGNTIYF. The rearrangement links TRBV5-4 to TRBJ1-3, with D maybe TRBD1 (6 bases). V was cut by 0 bases and J by 4 bases, with 14 bases left in between. The V gene's germline CDR1 is SGHNT and CDR2 YYREEE (reference sequence). The CDR3 has 16 residues.

The V and J genes are TRBV3-1 (or the pseudogene TRBV3-2) and TRBJ2-3, with TRBD1 matching 8 bases. V trimming: 3 bases; J trimming: 3 bases; junction bases outside the gene matches: 2. Germline V gene sequence: CDR1 LGHDT, CDR2 YNNKEL (reference sequence). CDR3 size: 14 residues. The CDR3 is CASSHRQGTDTQYF. The CDR3 DNA sequence: TGTGCCAGCAGCCACCGACAGGGGACAGATACGCAGTATTTT.

The genes are TRBV6-5 and TRBJ2-1; D ambiguous. Germline V lookup: CDR1 MNHEY, CDR2 SVGAGI. The CDR3 length is 11 residues. V was pared by 5 bases and J by 9 bases, with 8 bases between. The chain's CDR3 is CASSRRSEQFF. The CDR3 DNA reads as TGTGCCAGCAGTCGACGGAGTGAGCAGTTCTTC.

The V and J genes are TRBV7-9 and TRBJ1-4, with a weak D call TRBD1 (6 bases). Germline V gives CDR1 SEHNR, CDR2 FQNEAQ (reference sequence). The CDR3 runs to 14 residues. The V end was cut by 3 bases, the J end by 5 bases, with 10 bases between. CDR3 nucleotides: TGTGCCAGCAGCTTGAGGCAGGGGAATGAAAAACTGTTTTTT. Translated, it gives CASSLRQGNEKLFF.

The V call is TRBV27, the J call TRBJ2-7, with D perhaps TRBD1 (6 bases). V shed 8 bases and J shed 3 bases, with 17 bases lying between them. The CDR3 has 14 residues. Per germline, CDR1 MNHEY and CDR2 SMNVEV (reference sequence). Here the CDR3 DNA reads TGTGCCAGCGGTCGGACAGCGACCGACTACGAGCAGTACTTC. Translating it yields CASGRTATDYEQYF.

This clone was seen just once. The V and J genes are TRBV15 and TRBJ2-2; D gene ambiguous. V was cut by 6 bases and J by 1 base, with 9 bases left in between. The CDR3 extends over 14 amino acids. Germline V gene data show CDR1 as LNHNV and CDR2 as YYDKDF (reference sequence). The CDR3 sequence: CATSLLLNTGELFF. The CDR3 bases are TGTGCCACCAGTTTACTGTTGAACACCGGGGAGCTGTTTTTT.

V usage is TRBV5-6 and J usage is TRBJ1-4; maybe TRBD1 (5 bases). The CDR3 runs to 15 residues. The ends were cut back, 2 bases at V and 5 bases at J, with 13 bases in the middle. Germline CDR1 reads SGHDT; CDR2 reads YYEEEE. CDR3 nucleotide sequence: TGTGCCAGCAGCTTAGGGGCCGCGACGAATGAAAAACTGTTTTTT. This translates into CASSLGAATNEKLFF.

This clone occurred once. V is TRBV5-1 and J is TRBJ1-2; 9 nucleotides agree with TRBD1. CDR1 is SGHRS and CDR2 is YFSETQ in the germline V gene. There are 15 residues in the CDR3. J was trimmed by 3 bases and V by 3 bases; bases with no gene match: 6. The CDR3 is CASSSGTGLYYGYTF. CDR3 in DNA: TGCGCCAGCAGCTCCGGGACAGGGCTTTACTATGGCTACACCTTC. Complete variable domain (other parts from reference TRBV5-1 and TRBJ1-2): KAGVTQTPRYLIKTRGQQVTLSCSPISGHRSVSWYQQTPGQGLQFLFEYFSETQRNKGNFPGRFSGRQFSNSRSEMNVSTLELGDSALYLCASSSGTGLYYGYTFGSGTRLTVV.

The chain links TRBV5-1 to TRBJ2-6; the match to TRBD1 covers 11 bases. J gave up 2 bases and V 3 bases, and 4 bases lay outside the gene matches. This CDR3 is built from 17 residues. The germline V gene has CDR1 SGHRS and CDR2 YFSETQ. CDR3 nucleotides: TGCGCCAGCAGCTCTGGACAGGGGGCGACTGGGGCCAACGTCCTGACTTTC. Amino acid sequence: CASSSGQGATGANVLTF.

The chain has TRBV28 and TRBJ2-7, with D unresolved. Trimming pared 3 bases from V and 4 bases from J, leaving 10 bases between. Germline loops: CDR1 MDHEN, CDR2 SYDVKM. This CDR3 comprises 13 residues. The CDR3 spells CASSFHTGYEQYF. CDR3 nucleotides: TGTGCCAGCAGTTTTCATACGGGTTACGAGCAGTACTTC.

The V and J genes are TRBV28 and TRBJ1-6; a weak D match, TRBD1 (5 bases). This CDR3 region has 15 residues. Looked up from germline, CDR1 is MDHEN and CDR2 is SYDVKM. The V end lost 7 bases, the J end lost 0 bases, and 10 bases lay between the germline ends. The CDR3 spells CASIGGSSYNSPLHF. In DNA form, the CDR3 reads TGTGCCAGCATTGGGGGGTCCTCCTATAATTCACCCCTCCACTTT.

The chain couples TRBV3-1 (or the pseudogene TRBV3-2) to TRBJ1-1; D is unresolved. The CDR3 is 12 amino acids. Germline CDR1 reads LGHDT; CDR2 reads YNNKEL (reference sequence). V dropped 6 bases and J dropped 0 bases, with 5 bases sitting between them. The CDR3 is CASSTLNTEAFF. The CDR3 bases are TGTGCCAGCAGTACATTGAACACTGAAGCTTTCTTT.